The 16 T cell receptor beta chains given below trace back to one sample, sequenced in a study of control samples from healthy donors and cancer patients. The repertoire was sequenced with immunoSEQ multiplex PCR; TCRdb's copy has only in-frame clones and lacks some. The data show under 450,000 clones, more than 80% seen once. Sequencing used PBMCs. The receptors here all came from a man aged 35-49 years with head and neck cancer.

The J gene is TRBJ1-4, the V gene TRBV12-5; the D is unclear. There are 13 residues in the CDR3. The V and J ends lost 1 base and 10 bases respectively, with 10 bases between them. Germline-derived CDR1 and CDR2 are LGHNT and FRNRAP. DNA of the CDR3: TGTGCTAGTGGTTTGGGGAGGCCGGGAAAACTGTTTTTT. Encoded protein: CASGLGRPGKLFF.

The J gene is TRBJ2-5, the V gene TRBV2, with TRBD2 matching over 7 bases. Germline trimming cut 10 bases from V and 2 bases from J; bases unmatched to any gene: 16. The CDR3 is 16 amino acids. CDR1 and CDR2 (germline): SNHLY, FYNNEI. CDR3 coding DNA: TGTGCCAACAGACGCCCTTGGGGGGGGAAACAAGAGACCCAGTACTTC. As protein: CANRRPWGGKQETQYF. Using reference TRBV2 and TRBJ2-5 for the parts outside the CDR3, the full variable domain is EPEVTQTPSHQVTQMGQEVILRCVPISNHLYFYWYRQILGQKVEFLVSFYNNEISEKSEIFDDQFSVERPDGSNFTLKIRSTKLEDSAMYFCANRRPWGGKQETQYFGPGTRLLVL.

This chain joins TRBV6-1 and TRBJ2-7, with 7 bases that match TRBD2. J gave up 4 bases and V 3 bases, and 6 bases lay outside the gene matches. Germline-derived CDR1 and CDR2 are MNHNS and SASEGT. CDR3 size: 14 residues. CDR3: CASSDTGTTYEQYF. The CDR3 bases are TGTGCCAGCAGTGATACCGGGACTACTTACGAGCAGTACTTC.

The chain carries TRBV4-1 and TRBJ2-1; TRBD1 might be the D (5 bases). The CDR3 totals 16 residues. Trimming cost V 4 bases and J 3 bases, with 16 bases left between them. Germline V CDR1 and CDR2: MGHRA, YSYEKL. The CDR3 coding sequence is TGCGCCAGCAGCCCGTCCCCCCTCAGGGTCTACAATGAGCAGTTCTTC. Its translation: CASSPSPLRVYNEQFF.

The chain has TRBV5-1 and TRBJ1-5; 7 bases fit TRBD1. Losses at the gene ends were 4 bases for V and 3 bases for J; bases not matched to a gene: 7. The CDR3 extends over 15 amino acids. Per germline, CDR1 SGHRS and CDR2 YFSETQ. The CDR3 DNA follows: TGCGCCAGCAGCGTAGACGGACAGGCCAATCAGCCCCAGCATTTT. It codes for CASSVDGQANQPQHF.

V is TRBV5-6 and J is TRBJ1-5; the D is unclear. Germline CDR1 reads SGHDT; CDR2 reads YYEEEE. Trimming took 4 bases from V and 2 from J, leaving 13 bases between them. CDR3 size: 15 residues. The CDR3 region has the DNA TGTGCCAGCAGCCCTGCGAGTGGAGGCAATCAGCCCCAGCATTTT. Protein sequence: CASSPASGGNQPQHF.

CDR3 amino acids: CATEGEGHISYEQYF. In DNA, the CDR3 is TGTGCCACCGAGGGGGAGGGACATATCTCTTACGAGCAGTACTTC. This rearrangement joins TRBV7-9 to TRBJ2-7; possibly TRBD2 for D (7 bases). Trimming shortened V by 10 bases and J by 4 bases, and 23 bases separated the two germline ends. Per germline, CDR1 SEHNR and CDR2 FQNEAQ (reference sequence). This CDR3 spans 15 amino acids.

This chain links TRBV29-1 with TRBJ2-1, with 8 positions matching TRBD1. The ends lost 3 bases at V and 0 bases at J; junction bases unmatched: 4. The CDR3 extends over 15 amino acids. From germline, CDR1 is SQVTM and CDR2 ANQGSEA. The CDR3 reads CSVDRGRSSYNEQFF. In DNA form, the CDR3 reads TGCAGCGTTGACAGGGGGCGAAGCTCCTACAATGAGCAGTTCTTC.

This clone was observed a single time. This chain links TRBV4-1 with TRBJ1-1; a possible D gene is TRBD1 (5 bases). Trimming shortened V by 2 bases and J by 3 bases, and 19 bases separated the two germline ends. CDR3 size: 17 residues. Germline V lookup: CDR1 MGHRA, CDR2 YSYEKL. The CDR3 region has the DNA TGCGCCAGCAGCCAACTCCGATGGGGTGGGGCGGACACTGAAGCTTTCTTT. Its protein is CASSQLRWGGADTEAFF.

Concerning this clone itself: The junction departs from the called germline gene at one end, perhaps through a read error. This chain joins TRBV27 and TRBJ2-1, with 15 bases matching TRBD2. Looked up from germline, CDR1 is MNHEY and CDR2 is SMNVEV (reference sequence). This CDR3 region has 14 residues. CDR3 in amino acids: CASSFSGLAGGLLF. The CDR3 DNA follows: TGTGCCAGCAGTTTTTCGGGACTAGCGGGGGGCCTACTCTTC.

The chain is built from TRBV4-2 and TRBJ2-1; 10 bases map to TRBD2. J lost 7 bases, V lost 4 bases, and 16 bases had no gene match. This CDR3 comprises 18 residues. Looked up from germline, CDR1 is LGHNA and CDR2 is YNFKEQ. DNA of the CDR3: TGTGCCAGCAGCCCAAGAAGGGCCAGCGGGGGGGAGGAAAATGAGCAGTTCTTC. Translating it yields CASSPRRASGGEENEQFF.

V usage is TRBV13 and J usage is TRBJ1-1; no clear D. The CDR3 covers 14 residues. Trimming removed 5 bases from V and 1 base from J, with 11 bases in between. CDR1 is PRHDT and CDR2 is FYEKMQ in the germline V gene (reference sequence). CDR3 nucleotide sequence: TGTGCCAGCAGCCCCGGATCTTCGAACACTGAAGCTTTCTTT. Its translation is CASSPGSSNTEAFF.

This chain uses TRBV25-1 with TRBJ1-2; weak D call: TRBD1 (6 bases). Germline CDR1 reads MGHDK; CDR2 reads SYGVNS. V lost 4 bases to trimming and J lost 2 bases, with 8 bases between them. This CDR3 spans 13 amino acids. The CDR3 DNA reads TGTGCCAGCAGTGTGGGACAAAACTATGGCTACACCTTC. Amino acids: CASSVGQNYGYTF.

The rearrangement joins TRBV5-6 to TRBJ2-7; no reliable D call. The V and J ends lost 1 base and 0 bases respectively, with 8 bases between them. Germline lookup yields CDR1 SGHDT and CDR2 YYEEEE. CDR3 length: 14 residues. The CDR3 DNA is TGTGCCAGCAGCTTGTGGACCAGCTCCTACGAGCAGTACTTC. Its translation is CASSLWTSSYEQYF.

The table lists this clone with a count of one. The chain carries TRBV12-3 or TRBV12-4 and TRBJ2-3, with D perhaps matching TRBD1 (6 bases). The CDR3 consists of 13 residues. The V and J ends lost 7 bases and 4 bases respectively, with 12 bases between them. Here the CDR3 reads CASTLGGPDTQYF. DNA of the CDR3: TGTGCCAGCACCCTTGGGGGCCCAGATACGCAGTATTTT.

J is TRBJ2-3 and V is TRBV7-3; D is uncertain. Germline values: CDR1 SGHTA, CDR2 FQGTGA. The V and J ends lost 4 bases and 2 bases respectively, with 10 bases between them. This CDR3 contains 14 residues. The CDR3 DNA reads as TGTGCCAGCAGCTCCCAAACCCACACAGATACGCAGTATTTT. Encoded protein: CASSSQTHTDTQYF.